These 27 T cell receptor beta chains share one sample of origin, sequenced in a study of blood T cell repertoires in COVID-19 (dated by TCRdb to 2020 to 2022). The library was produced with the immunoSEQ multiplex PCR assay. This immuneACCESS table, as held by TCRdb, lists in-frame sequences with V and J called but not all clones. Of the missing ones, under half trace to an unresolved V gene in checked studies; the others have no known cause. Across this sample there are approximately 210,000 clones, with approximately 90% seen only once. The leading ten clones occupy around 1.2% of the sample. Sequencing was done on a sample of peripheral blood. These receptors were taken from a man aged 30 to 39 with acute or convalescent COVID-19.

As concerns this clone: This same CDR3 is encoded by further DNA sequences in the sample. This chain uses TRBV27 with TRBJ2-7; a weak D match, TRBD1 (6 bases). CDR1 is MNHEY and CDR2 is SMNVEV in the germline V gene (reference sequence). This CDR3 has 14 amino acids. Trimming removed 0 bases at V and 1 base at J, with 7 bases between. The CDR3 coding sequence is TGTGCCAGCAGTTTATCACAGGGATCCTACGAGCAGTACTTC. Protein: CASSLSQGSYEQYF.

This chain joins TRBV19 and TRBJ1-4; perhaps TRBD1 as D (5 bases). CDR3 length: 15 amino acids. Trimming removed 5 bases at V and 0 bases at J, with 10 bases between. Per germline, CDR1 LNHDA and CDR2 SQIVND (reference sequence). The CDR3 sequence is CASSRTPPTNEKLFF. CDR3 DNA sequence: TGTGCCAGTAGTCGGACACCCCCAACTAATGAAAAACTGTTTTTT.

The chain has TRBV2 and TRBJ1-5, with D possibly being TRBD1 (5 bases). This CDR3 comprises 16 residues. The V end was cut by 7 bases, the J end by 1 base, with 17 bases between. In germline, CDR1 is SNHLY, CDR2 FYNNEI. As DNA, the CDR3 is TGTGCCAGCACCAGATGGGCAGGGCAGAGCAATCAGCCCCAGCATTTT. It translates to CASTRWAGQSNQPQHF.

This chain connects TRBV18 to TRBJ2-1; tentatively, D is TRBD2 (5 bases). This CDR3 is 12 amino acids long. V was pared by 6 bases and J by 8 bases, with 11 bases between. CDR1 and CDR2 from the germline V gene are KGHSH and LQKENI. Here the CDR3 reads CASSLVRDEQFF. The CDR3 DNA reads TGTGCCAGCTCCCTAGTGAGGGATGAGCAGTTCTTC.

This clone was observed once. The same CDR3 arises from other DNA sequences in this sample as well. V gene TRBV18 combines with J gene TRBJ2-7; 7 nucleotides match TRBD1. Germline-derived CDR1 and CDR2 are KGHSH and LQKENI. The CDR3 spans 13 residues. V shed 3 bases, J shed 4 bases, and the junction held 3 bases outside the gene matches. CDR3 residues: CASSPGTDYEQYF. In DNA form, the CDR3 reads TGTGCCAGCTCACCTGGGACAGATTACGAGCAGTACTTC.

The V gene is TRBV19, the J gene TRBJ2-1; TRBD2 agrees at 8 bases. V lost 3 bases and J lost 4; bases outside the gene matches: 11. The CDR3 has 17 amino acids. CDR1 and CDR2 from the germline V gene are LNHDA and SQIVND (reference sequence). CDR3 amino acids: CASSMRLAGGLYNEQFF. Written as DNA, the CDR3 is TGTGCCAGTAGTATGAGGCTCGCGGGAGGCCTATACAATGAGCAGTTCTTC.

In this sample, this clone turned up once. This chain links TRBV2 with TRBJ1-2; 10 bases map to TRBD1. Germline V lookup: CDR1 SNHLY, CDR2 FYNNEI. V lost 4 bases to trimming and J lost 6 bases; unmatched junction nucleotides: 8. This CDR3 is built from 15 residues. CDR3 sequence reads: CASSVVRGQGHGYTF. The CDR3 DNA reads as TGTGCCAGCAGTGTGGTTAGGGGACAGGGGCATGGCTACACCTTC.

This clone was counted a single time. The chain is built from TRBV11-3 and TRBJ2-7; 11 nucleotides match TRBD1. The CDR3 totals 16 residues. V trimming: 3 bases; J trimming: 3 bases; junction bases outside the gene matches: 7. Germline lookup yields CDR1 SGHNT and CDR2 YENEEA. The CDR3 region is CASSLYRGTGGYEQYF. The CDR3 nucleotides are TGTGCCAGCAGCTTGTACCGGGGGACAGGGGGCTACGAGCAGTACTTC. The variable domain in full, with the rest retrieved from reference TRBV11-3 and TRBJ2-7, is EAGVVQSPRYKIIEKKQPVAFWCNPISGHNTLYWYLQNLGQGPELLIRYENEEAVDDSQLPKDRFSAERLKGVDSTLKIQPAELGDSAVYLCASSLYRGTGGYEQYFGPGTRLTVT.

This clone was detected only once. The chain links TRBV4-1 to TRBJ2-1, with 7 bases lining up with TRBD2. The CDR3 has 15 amino acids. Germline loops: CDR1 MGHRA, CDR2 YSYEKL. Trimming took 2 bases from V and 2 from J; bases not matched to a gene: 3. This CDR3 reads CASSQLAAPYNEQFF. DNA for the CDR3: TGCGCCAGCAGCCAACTAGCGGCTCCCTACAATGAGCAGTTCTTC.

The chain links TRBV7-3 to TRBJ2-7; 9 bases are a match to TRBD1. The V gene's germline CDR1 is SGHTA and CDR2 FQGTGA. CDR3 length: 15 amino acids. J lost 3 bases, V lost 6 bases, and 9 bases had no gene match. CDR3 region: CASSLGQGGSYEQYF. In DNA, the CDR3 is TGTGCCAGCAGTTTGGGACAGGGAGGAAGCTACGAGCAGTACTTC.

The rearrangement joins TRBV7-9 to TRBJ1-1; no clear D. The V end lost 3 bases, the J end lost 5 bases, and 13 bases lay between the germline ends. The germline gives CDR1 SEHNR, CDR2 FQNEAQ (reference sequence). The CDR3 spans 14 residues. The DNA for the CDR3 is TGTGCCAGCAGCTTTCAAGGTCACGGGACTGAAGCTTTCTTT. Its translation: CASSFQGHGTEAFF. The variable domain in full, completed from reference TRBV7-9 and TRBJ1-1, reads DTGVSQNPRHKITKRGQNVTFRCDPISEHNRLYWYRQTLGQGPEFLTYFQNEAQLEKSRLLSDRFSAERPKGSFSTLEIQRTEQGDSAMYLCASSFQGHGTEAFFGQGTRLTVV.

The chain has TRBV18 and TRBJ2-7; no definite D call. CDR1 is KGHSH, CDR2 LQKENI, per germline. V was cut by 1 base and J by 2 bases, with 9 bases left in between. The CDR3 runs to 14 residues. The CDR3 DNA reads as TGTGCCAGCTCACCACAGACGGGTCCCTACGAGCAGTACTTC. It specifies CASSPQTGPYEQYF.

This sequence joins TRBV7-2 and TRBJ2-7; D not certain. The V and J ends lost 4 bases and 2 bases respectively, with 12 bases between them. The CDR3 sequence is 14 residues long. Germline V gene data show CDR1 as SGHTA and CDR2 as FQGNSA. The CDR3 bases are TGTGCCAGCAGCTCCGAGGTCACCCCCTACGAGCAGTACTTC. Amino acid sequence: CASSSEVTPYEQYF.

The chain combines TRBV28 with TRBJ2-4, with D possibly matching TRBD1 (6 bases). The CDR3 is 14 amino acids. Germline values: CDR1 MDHEN, CDR2 SYDVKM. V was shortened by 8 bases and J by 6 bases, with 17 bases between the two germline ends. The DNA for the CDR3 is TGTGCCAGCCATTCAACAGGGCAGGGAAACATTCAGTACTTC. This gives the protein CASHSTGQGNIQYF.

The V call is TRBV7-3, the J call TRBJ2-1; D might be TRBD2 (5 bases). The V gene lost 2 bases and the J gene lost 7 bases, with 15 bases spanning the gap. CDR1 and CDR2 from the germline V gene are SGHTA and FQGTGA. The length of the CDR3 is 15 residues. The CDR3 here is CASSLQAARSNEQFF. The CDR3 DNA follows: TGTGCCAGCAGCTTACAAGCGGCCCGAAGTAATGAGCAGTTCTTC. Variable domain in full (rest from reference TRBV7-3 and TRBJ2-1): GAGVSQTPSNKVTEKGKYVELRCDPISGHTALYWYRQSLGQGPEFLIYFQGTGAADDSGLPNDRFFAVRPEGSVSTLKIQRTERGDSAVYLCASSLQAARSNEQFFGPGTRLTVL.

This chain connects TRBV19 to TRBJ2-5; 9 bases agree with TRBD1. There are 15 residues in the CDR3. Germline V gene data show CDR1 as LNHDA and CDR2 as SQIVND (reference sequence). The J segment lost 5 bases and the V segment lost 1 base, leaving 5 bases of the junction unmatched. CDR3 bases: TGTGCCAGTAGTATAGGGACAGGGGCGGGGGAGACCCAGTACTTC. It is translated as CASSIGTGAGETQYF. The full variable domain, with the rest looked up from reference TRBV19 and TRBJ2-5, is DGGITQSPKYLFRKEGQNVTLSCEQNLNHDAMYWYRQDPGQGLRLIYYSQIVNDFQKGDIAEGYSVSREKKESFPLTVTSAQKNPTAFYLCASSIGTGAGETQYFGPGTRLLVL.

The V and J genes are TRBV9 and TRBJ2-2; 9 bases line up with TRBD1. The V segment lost 3 bases and the J segment 6 bases; nucleotides outside the gene matches: 6. The germline gives CDR1 SGDLS, CDR2 YYNGEE. This CDR3 has 15 residues. The DNA of the CDR3 is TGTGCCAGCAGCGATCCGGGACAGGGTGCCGGGGAGCTGTTTTTT. This encodes CASSDPGQGAGELFF.

V and J are TRBV28 and TRBJ1-2; 7 positions agree with TRBD1. This CDR3 region has 13 residues. Per the germline V gene, CDR1 is MDHEN and CDR2 is SYDVKM. V was clipped by 4 bases and J by 5 bases; unmatched bases: 4. The CDR3, as DNA: TGTGCCAGCAGTTCGATACAGGGGTATGGCTACACCTTC. Its translation: CASSSIQGYGYTF.

In this sample, this clone turned up a few times. The CDR3 coding sequence is TGTGCCAGTAGTGACCAGGGGGGACCTAATGAAAAACTGTTTTTT. Its protein product is CASSDQGGPNEKLFF. The chain joins TRBV19 to TRBJ1-4; 7 bases are shared with TRBD1. The CDR3 covers 15 residues. Looked up from germline, CDR1 is LNHDA and CDR2 is SQIVND (reference sequence). Unmatched junction bases numbered 6, after V lost 5 bases and J lost 3 bases.

This chain connects TRBV2 to TRBJ2-7; 9 bases align to TRBD2. J gave up 2 bases and V 6 bases, and 5 bases lay outside the gene matches. This CDR3 spans 14 amino acids. In germline, CDR1 is SNHLY, CDR2 FYNNEI. The CDR3 here is CASRNSGGAYEQYF. The DNA for the CDR3 is TGTGCCAGCAGGAATAGCGGGGGAGCCTACGAGCAGTACTTC.

This clone has only one observation. The J gene is TRBJ1-2, the V gene TRBV5-5; D is possibly TRBD1 (5 bases). This CDR3 has 14 residues. Germline CDR1 reads SGHKS; CDR2 reads YYEKEE (reference sequence). Trimming shortened V by 4 bases and J by 6 bases, and 16 bases separated the two germline ends. The CDR3 loop reads CASSQYQGQDGYTF. The DNA for the CDR3 is TGTGCCAGCAGCCAGTACCAGGGCCAAGATGGCTACACCTTC.

The chain has TRBV12-5 and TRBJ2-7, with 8 bases identical to TRBD1. V gave up 5 bases and J gave up 3 bases; unmatched junction bases: 9. Germline V gene sequence: CDR1 LGHNT, CDR2 FRNRAP. The CDR3 is made up of 15 amino acids. DNA of the CDR3: TGTGCTAGTGGTACCCCCGGGACAGGTAACTACGAGCAGTACTTC. Protein sequence: CASGTPGTGNYEQYF.

This chain joins TRBV4-1 and TRBJ1-4, with a possible D match to TRBD1 (6 bases). In germline, CDR1 is MGHRA, CDR2 YSYEKL. V gave up 0 bases and J gave up 7 bases, with 15 bases separating them. The CDR3 is 16 amino acids. The CDR3 sequence: CASSQEDREGGEKLFF. CDR3 nucleotides: TGCGCCAGCAGCCAAGAGGATCGGGAAGGGGGTGAAAAACTGTTTTTT.

The chain is built from TRBV5-1 and TRBJ2-1, with TRBD2 matching 7 bases. With 4 bases clipped from V and 3 bases from J, the junction kept 7 bases outside the gene matches. This CDR3 comprises 15 residues. Germline V gene lookup returns CDR1 SGHRS and CDR2 YFSETQ. The CDR3: CASSPTSRDYNEQFF. CDR3 coding DNA: TGCGCCAGCAGCCCGACTAGCCGGGACTACAATGAGCAGTTCTTC.

This clone was detected only once. The chain employs TRBV24-1 and TRBJ1-5; possibly TRBD1 for D (5 bases). In germline, CDR1 is KGHDR, CDR2 SFDVKD. The V end lost 1 base, the J end lost 2 bases, and 23 bases lay between the germline ends. The CDR3 covers 20 residues. The CDR3 DNA is TGTGCCACCAGTGATTTTGGGGTAGGGGCCCACGTCTTTCGCAATCAGCCCCAGCATTTT. Amino acid sequence: CATSDFGVGAHVFRNQPQHF.

The chain employs TRBV7-9 and TRBJ2-1; 12 bases fit TRBD2. The CDR3 covers 16 residues. The germline gives CDR1 SEHNR, CDR2 FQNEAQ (reference sequence). V lost 5 bases to trimming and J lost 10 bases; unmatched junction nucleotides: 12. The CDR3 spells CASSGRLAGASFEQFF. CDR3 in DNA: TGTGCCAGCAGCGGCCGACTAGCGGGGGCCAGTTTCGAGCAGTTCTTC.

The rearrangement uses TRBV9 and TRBJ1-4; 9 bases match TRBD1. The V gene's germline CDR1 is SGDLS and CDR2 YYNGEE. This CDR3 spans 14 amino acids. The J segment lost 10 bases and the V segment lost 1 base, leaving 5 bases of the junction unmatched. The CDR3 is CASSVNRGRGKLFF. The DNA for the CDR3 is TGTGCCAGCAGCGTAAACAGGGGGCGAGGAAAACTGTTTTTT.